A single sample gave rise to the 5 T cell receptor beta chains below, sequenced in a study of shared clonotypes between healthy human individuals. The assay was immunoSEQ multiplex PCR, and TCRdb's table has in-frame clones only and misses some. The profile shows fewer than 700,000 clones, approximately 95% of them singletons. CD45RO-negative, CCR7-positively selected cells formed the naive CD8 fraction, excluding terminally differentiated effector memory CD45RA+ cells. The sample consisted of naive CD8+ T cells sorted from blood. The source of these receptors is a woman under 40 in good health.

This chain joins TRBV21-1 and TRBJ2-5; the table's D call, TRBD2, was not checked against the DNA. TRBV21-1 is reported as a pseudogene. This CDR3 is 21 amino acids long. The CDR3 region has the DNA TGTGCCAGCAGCAAAGTTCAGGCGAAACTAGCGGGAGATGAAAGGCAAGAGACCCAGTACTTC. Encoded protein: CASSKVQAKLAGDERQETQYF.

V usage is TRBV2 and J usage is TRBJ1-6; tentatively, D is TRBD1 (5 bases). V gave up 4 bases and J gave up 10 bases, with 14 bases separating them. CDR3 length equals 14 residues. The V gene's germline CDR1 is SNHLY and CDR2 FYNNEI. The CDR3 bases are TGTGCCAGCAGTGTGACAGTATGGGAATCACCCCTCCACTTT. Amino acids: CASSVTVWESPLHF. The entire variable domain, with the rest obtained from reference TRBV2 and TRBJ1-6, is as follows: EPEVTQTPSHQVTQMGQEVILRCVPISNHLYFYWYRQILGQKVEFLVSFYNNEISEKSEIFDDQFSVERPDGSNFTLKIRSTKLEDSAMYFCASSVTVWESPLHFGNGTRLTVT.

The chain recombines TRBV28 with TRBJ2-1; no definite D call. Germline V gene sequence: CDR1 MDHEN, CDR2 SYDVKM. The CDR3 covers 12 residues. Between the trimmed V and J ends, which lost 6 bases and 5 bases, there was a span of 8 bases. The CDR3 here is CASRSENNEQFF. In DNA, the CDR3 is TGTGCCAGCAGGTCTGAAAACAATGAGCAGTTCTTC.

This clone was picked up one time. This chain uses TRBV11-2 with TRBJ2-3; 8 bases match TRBD2. This CDR3 contains 17 residues. CDR1 and CDR2 from the germline V gene are SGHAT and FQNNGV. V trimming: 1 base; J trimming: 4 bases; junction bases outside the gene matches: 10. The CDR3 region has the DNA TGTGCCAGCAGCTTAGCGCCTCCGGGACTAGGACCAGATACGCAGTATTTT. Amino acids: CASSLAPPGLGPDTQYF.

Turning to this clone: The junction and the germline gene differ at one end; a read error may be behind it. V and J are TRBV13 and TRBJ1-1; D is unclear. The CDR3 is 12 amino acids. Germline V gives CDR1 PRHDT, CDR2 FYEKMQ (reference sequence). CDR3 sequence reads: CASILTNTEAFF. CDR3 DNA: TGTGCCAGCATCTTAACGAACACTGAAGCTTTCTTT. Full variable domain (missing parts from reference TRBV13 and TRBJ1-1): AAGVIQSPRHLIKEKRETATLKCYPIPRHDTVYWYQQGPGQDPQFLISFYEKMQSDKGSIPDRFSAQQFSDYHSELNMSSLELGDSALYFCASILTNTEAFFGQGTRLTVV.